These 9 T cell receptor beta chains were all obtained from the same sample, sequenced in a study of T cells expressing NK-cell markers. After re-calling the 5' RACE reads, TCRdb lists one entry per CDR3 protein, DNA absent. Its table lists approximately 440,000 distinct CDR3 sequences. What was sequenced was blood T cells: a sorted CD56 or NKG2C T cell subset, CD4+ or CD8+ T cells, or bulk PBMC T cells (not recorded which). The receptors shown here come from a woman aged 50 to 60 in good health.

The rearrangement uses TRBV5-1 and TRBJ1-1; TCRdb indicates TRBD1, and absent DNA this call remains unverified. CDR1 SGHRS and CDR2 YFSETQ come from the germline V gene. The CDR3 totals 14 residues. The CDR3 protein is CASSFEGGNSEAFF.

The CDR3 here is CASSMGRGSSYEQYF. This chain links TRBV27 with TRBJ2-7; the D call from TCRdb, TRBD1, cannot be confirmed without DNA. Germline CDR1 is MNHEY and CDR2 is SMNVEV (reference sequence). CDR3 size: 15 residues.

The chain joins TRBV19 to TRBJ2-1; the D gene TCRdb calls, TRBD1, cannot be checked with no DNA. Germline V gene sequence: CDR1 LNHDA, CDR2 SQIVND (reference sequence). The CDR3 is made up of 13 amino acids. The CDR3 here is CASSFLGGYEQFF.

This chain uses TRBV30 with TRBJ1-5. The CDR3 contains 13 residues. CDR1 GTSNPN and CDR2 SVGIG come from the germline V gene (reference sequence). CDR3 amino acids: CAWSVKRDQPQHF.

The chain combines TRBV24-1 with TRBJ2-2; TCRdb's assignment of TRBD1 cannot be checked, as there is no DNA. Germline loops: CDR1 KGHDR, CDR2 SFDVKD. This CDR3 region has 16 residues. CDR3 sequence: CATSDSGQGGSGELFF.

This chain uses TRBV5-1 with TRBJ2-1; TCRdb selects TRBD2, and the lack of DNA leaves this call unchecked. The CDR3 has 13 amino acids. Germline loops: CDR1 SGHRS, CDR2 YFSETQ. The CDR3 protein is CASSWTSGRGQFF.

This chain links TRBV2 with TRBJ2-1; no DNA is available, so the TRBD2 call from TCRdb remains unchecked. Germline-derived CDR1 and CDR2 are SNHLY and FYNNEI. The CDR3 spans 16 residues. The CDR3 reads CASSEGLAGGWNEQFF.

The chain is built from TRBV27 and TRBJ1-5. Germline V gene lookup returns CDR1 MNHEY and CDR2 SMNVEV (reference sequence). The CDR3 loop spans 15 amino acids. CDR3 loop: CASSFSVGSNQPQHF.

The chain carries TRBV4-2 and TRBJ1-3. The germline V gene has CDR1 LGHNA and CDR2 YNFKEQ. The CDR3 is 15 residues long. The CDR3 here is CASSRGTDSTNTIYF.